This is a list of T cell receptor beta chains from one sample in a study of response to subunit inactivated influenza vaccine. Each CDR3 protein is one row after TCRdb ran MiXCR on the RT-PCR reads. This sample has 590,000 or so distinct CDR3 sequences; roughly 15% occur once, and the top ten carry 7.5% to 9%. Sequences were derived from PBMCs from blood, sampled less than 15 days before vaccination. The receptors stem from a man aged 45-60 years who received an inactivated influenza vaccine. Both conserved end residues are part of each CDR3. D genes are given only for firm matches. Expanded clones are given a class, and other clones once, few, many or no size at all.

v_call,clone_size,d_call,j_call,cdr3_nt,cdr3_aa
TRBV4-3,.,.,TRBJ2-3,TGCGCCAGCAGCCAAGATTGGTGGGGGAGCACAGATACGCAGTATTTT,CASSQDWWGSTDTQYF
TRBV4-2,few,.,TRBJ2-7,TGTGCCAGCAGCCAAGAAGGGGGGGCGCGTTACGAGCAGTACTTC,CASSQEGGARYEQYF
TRBV21-1,few,.,TRBJ2-5,TGTGCCAGCAGCAAAGTGAGCGGCGACCCGTACCCTCAAGAGACCCAGTACTTC,CASSKVSGDPYPQETQYF
TRBV20-1,few,TRBD2,TRBJ2-7,TGCAGTGCTAGTTTGAGCGGGAGGACGATCTACGAGCAGTACTTC,CSASLSGRTIYEQYF
TRBV3-1,.,.,TRBJ1-2,TGTGCCAGCAGCCAACGTTTGACAGGCGGAAAGAAAAACTATGGCTACACCTTC,CASSQRLTGGKKNYGYTF
TRBV12-3/TRBV12-4,many,TRBD2,TRBJ2-7,TGTGCCAGCAGTTTACCCGGGGGGGCCTACGAGCAGTACTTC,CASSLPGGAYEQYF
TRBV12-3/TRBV12-4,few,TRBD1,TRBJ2-1,TGTGCCAGCAGCAGGACAGGGTTCAGCTACAATGAGCAGTTCTTC,CASSRTGFSYNEQFF
TRBV12-3/TRBV12-4,.,TRBD2,TRBJ2-1,TGTGCCAGCAGTTTTAGCGGGGGCTTCAATGAGCAGTTCTTC,CASSFSGGFNEQFF
TRBV7-8,few,.,TRBJ2-3,TGTGCCAGCAGCTCCAGATTGACAGATACGCAGTATTTT,CASSSRLTDTQYF
TRBV7-8,few,.,TRBJ1-1,TGTGCCAGCAGCCCCTCGACCCTACCGAACACTGAAGCTTTCTTT,CASSPSTLPNTEAFF
TRBV5-1,many,.,TRBJ2-3,TGCGCCAGCAGCCCCCCACCTCCGAGCACAGATACGCAGTATTTT,CASSPPPPSTDTQYF
TRBV20-1,.,TRBD1,TRBJ2-2,TGCAGTGCTAGAACCAGCCCGGGACAGGGGATCGGGGAGCTGTTTTTT,CSARTSPGQGIGELFF
TRBV3-1,.,.,TRBJ2-5,TGTGCCAGCAGCCAGGCCGGCCGGCACCAAGAGACCCAGTACTTC,CASSQAGRHQETQYF
TRBV28,.,.,TRBJ2-7,TGTGCCAGCAGTTTTAACGGGGGCCGCGACGAGCAGTACTTC,CASSFNGGRDEQYF
TRBV28,.,.,TRBJ2-7,TGTGCCAGCGCCAAGTGGGACACCTACGAGCAGTACTTC,CASAKWDTYEQYF
TRBV5-1,.,.,TRBJ2-3,TGCGCCAGCAGCGGAGGACAGATTTCTAGCACAGATACGCAGTATTTT,CASSGGQISSTDTQYF
TRBV11-1,.,TRBD1,TRBJ2-5,TGTGCCAGCAGCTTAGCCGGGTGGACAGGGCCGGCTCAAGAGACCCAGTACTTC,CASSLAGWTGPAQETQYF
TRBV28,.,.,TRBJ2-1,TGTGCCAGCAGTTTCGACGGGAAGTACAATGAGCAGTTCTTC,CASSFDGKYNEQFF
TRBV7-2,.,.,TRBJ2-1,TGTGCCAGCAGCTTAGTGGGCGGGATGTACAATGAGCAGTTCTTC,CASSLVGGMYNEQFF
TRBV3-1,few,.,TRBJ2-1,TGTGCCAGCAGCCAAGGGACTGGTCCGCGCAATGAGCAGTTCTTC,CASSQGTGPRNEQFF
TRBV13,.,TRBD2,TRBJ2-3,TGTGCCAGCAGCAGATTTCTAGCGGGAGGAATTGCAGATACGCAGTATTTT,CASSRFLAGGIADTQYF
TRBV5-1,few,TRBD1,TRBJ2-3,TGCGCCAGCAGCTTGTTCCAACTACACAGGGGGCTCACAGATACGCAGTATTTT,CASSLFQLHRGLTDTQYF
TRBV20-1,few,.,TRBJ2-5,TGCAGTGCTAGAGATCGCACAGGAACAGAGACCCAGTACTTC,CSARDRTGTETQYF
TRBV7-2,.,.,TRBJ2-1,TGTGCCAGCAGCTTAGACTCCCTTAGTGAGCAGTTCTTC,CASSLDSLSEQFF
TRBV2,few,TRBD1,TRBJ2-2,TGTGCCAGCAGAGCCGGGACAGGGGTTCGGGAGCTGTTTTTT,CASRAGTGVRELFF
TRBV7-6,.,.,TRBJ2-2,TGTGCCAGCAGCTTAGCACAGGGACTACTTAACACCGGGGAGCTGTTTTTT,CASSLAQGLLNTGELFF
TRBV6-2/TRBV6-3,.,.,TRBJ2-7,TGTGCCAGCACCAAAAATAGTTTCTCCTACGAGCAGTACTTC,CASTKNSFSYEQYF